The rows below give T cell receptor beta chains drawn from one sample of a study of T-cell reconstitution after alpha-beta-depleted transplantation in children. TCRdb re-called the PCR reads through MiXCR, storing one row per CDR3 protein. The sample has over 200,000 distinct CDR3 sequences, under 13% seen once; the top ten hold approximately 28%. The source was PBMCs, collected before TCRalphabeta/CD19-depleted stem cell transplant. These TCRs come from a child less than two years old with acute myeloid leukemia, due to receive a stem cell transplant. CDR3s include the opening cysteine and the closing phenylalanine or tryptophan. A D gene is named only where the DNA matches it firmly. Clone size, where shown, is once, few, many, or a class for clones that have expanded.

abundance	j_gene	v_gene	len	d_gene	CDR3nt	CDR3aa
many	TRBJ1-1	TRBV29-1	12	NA	TGCAGCGTCGGGGGGCAAGGGACTGAAGCTTTCTTT	CSVGGQGTEAFF
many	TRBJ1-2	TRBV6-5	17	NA	TGTGCCAGCAGTTACTCGGCAGGGGCCGAAAGTATCTATGGCTACACCTTC	CASSYSAGAESIYGYTF
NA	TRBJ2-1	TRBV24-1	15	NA	TGTGCCACCAGTGATTTTTCCGGGATGGCGAGTGAGCAGTTCTTC	CATSDFSGMASEQFF
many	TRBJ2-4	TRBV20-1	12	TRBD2	TGCAGCGCGACGGGACTAGGGAACATTCAGTACTTC	CSATGLGNIQYF
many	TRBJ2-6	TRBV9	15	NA	TGTGCCAGCAGCGTAGGAGCCCTTGGGGCCAACGTCCTGACTTTC	CASSVGALGANVLTF
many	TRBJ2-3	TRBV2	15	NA	TGTGCCAGCACCCCAGGGCCAGGGAGCACAGATACGCAGTATTTT	CASTPGPGSTDTQYF
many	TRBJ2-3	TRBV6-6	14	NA	TGTGCCAGCACCGATACCGGCGGTGAAGATACGCAGTATTTT	CASTDTGGEDTQYF
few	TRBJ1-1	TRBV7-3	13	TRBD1	TGTGCCAGCAGATCGGGACAGGGGGCTGAAGCTTTCTTT	CASRSGQGAEAFF
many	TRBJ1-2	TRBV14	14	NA	TGTGCCAGCAGCCAAACCAGGGGCGGCTATGGCTACACCTTC	CASSQTRGGYGYTF
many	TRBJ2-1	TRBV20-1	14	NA	TGCAGTGCTAGCTTACCCCGGGGTAACAATGAGCAGTTCTTC	CSASLPRGNNEQFF
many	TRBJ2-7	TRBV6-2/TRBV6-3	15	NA	TGTGCCAGCAGTTACAGGGGAGGTATTTCCTACGAGCAGTACTTC	CASSYRGGISYEQYF
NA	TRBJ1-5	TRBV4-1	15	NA	TGCGCCAGCAGCCAAGGGCCCCGAGATGGGCAGCCCCAGCATTTT	CASSQGPRDGQPQHF
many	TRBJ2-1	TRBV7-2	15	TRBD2	TGTGCCAGCAGGACCGTAGCGGGATCTTACAATGAGCAGTTCTTC	CASRTVAGSYNEQFF
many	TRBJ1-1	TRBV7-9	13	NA	TGTGCCAGCAGCTTAGAGGGAAGATTTGAAGCTTTCTTT	CASSLEGRFEAFF
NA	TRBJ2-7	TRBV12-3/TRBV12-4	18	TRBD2	TGTGCCTTCAGTTCACTCCCCGGGACTAGCGGGGGGAGTTACGAGCAGTACTTC	CAFSSLPGTSGGSYEQYF
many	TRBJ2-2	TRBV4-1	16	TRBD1	TGCGCCAGCAGAAATGATGGGACAGGGGGCACCGGGGAGCTGTTTTTT	CASRNDGTGGTGELFF
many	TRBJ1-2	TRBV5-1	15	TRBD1	TGCGCCAGCAGCGAGGGACAGGGGGGTCTCTATGGCTACACCTTC	CASSEGQGGLYGYTF
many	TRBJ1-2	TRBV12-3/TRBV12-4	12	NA	TGTGCCAGCAGTTTGTGGAGAGATGGCTACACCTTC	CASSLWRDGYTF
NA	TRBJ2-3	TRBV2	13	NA	TGTGCCAGCGAAGAGAGCCCCACAGATACGCAGTATTTT	CASEESPTDTQYF
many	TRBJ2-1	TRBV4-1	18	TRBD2	TGCGCCAGCAGCCAAGAGGGGCAATATAGCGGGGGATACAATGAGCAGTTCTTC	CASSQEGQYSGGYNEQFF
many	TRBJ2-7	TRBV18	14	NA	TGTGCCAGCTCACCACAGGAAAACTCCTACGAGCAGTACTTC	CASSPQENSYEQYF
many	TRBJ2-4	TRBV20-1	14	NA	TGCAGTGCTAGAGAGAATCTAGGTCAGGACATTCAGTACTTC	CSARENLGQDIQYF
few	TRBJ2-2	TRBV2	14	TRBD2	TGTGCCAGCAGGACTAGCGGGAGGGCCGGGGAGCTGTTTTTT	CASRTSGRAGELFF
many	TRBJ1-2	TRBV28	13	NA	TGTGCCAGCAGTTCAGGGTTCTTCTATGGCTACACCTTC	CASSSGFFYGYTF
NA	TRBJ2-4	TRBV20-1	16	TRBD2	TGCTGCGTCGGGACTAGCGGGAGGACTGCCAAAAACATTCAGTACTTC	CCVGTSGRTAKNIQYF
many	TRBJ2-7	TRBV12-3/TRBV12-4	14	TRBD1	TGTGCCAGCAGTCCATGGGACAGTGAAAACGAGCAGTACTTC	CASSPWDSENEQYF
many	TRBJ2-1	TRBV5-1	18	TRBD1	TGCGCCAGCAGCTTGCGGACAGGGGTCCAAAGCTCCTACAATGAGCAGTTCTTC	CASSLRTGVQSSYNEQFF
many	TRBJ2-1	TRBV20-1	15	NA	TGCAGTGCTAGTAGTCTGAGCGGAAGAGATGGTGAGCAGTTCTTC	CSASSLSGRDGEQFF
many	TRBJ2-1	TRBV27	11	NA	TGTGCCAGCGGAAGGGTCAATGAGCAGTTCTTC	CASGRVNEQFF
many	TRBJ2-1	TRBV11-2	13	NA	TGTGCCAGCAGCTTAGTGGGGTTCGGTGAGCAGTTCTTC	CASSLVGFGEQFF
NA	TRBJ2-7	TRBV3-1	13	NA	TGTGCCAGCAGCCCGTTGGACAGCAACGAGCAGTACTTC	CASSPLDSNEQYF
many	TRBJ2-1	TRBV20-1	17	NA	TGCAGTGCTAGAGGCTTCCAAGGGGGAGCGGTCTTGAATGAGCAGTTCTTC	CSARGFQGGAVLNEQFF
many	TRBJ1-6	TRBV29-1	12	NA	TGCAGCGTTGGAGACTATAATTCACCCCTCCACTTT	CSVGDYNSPLHF
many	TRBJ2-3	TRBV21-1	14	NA	TGTGCCAGCAGCATAGCGTGGCTCACAGATACGCAGTATTTT	CASSIAWLTDTQYF
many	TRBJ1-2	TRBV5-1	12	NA	TGCGCCAGCAAGGACTCTCCGGAAGGCTACACCTTC	CASKDSPEGYTF
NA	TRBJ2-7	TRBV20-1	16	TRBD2	TGCAGTGCTAGAGGACTAGCGGGAGTTAGATCCTACGAGCAGTACTTC	CSARGLAGVRSYEQYF
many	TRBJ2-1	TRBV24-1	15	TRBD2	TGTGCCACCAGTGATTTCGGGAGGGCCTACAATGAGCAGTTCTTC	CATSDFGRAYNEQFF
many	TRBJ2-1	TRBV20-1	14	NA	TGCAGTGCTAGAGATCAGGGCGGGGTCGATGAGCAGTTCTTC	CSARDQGGVDEQFF
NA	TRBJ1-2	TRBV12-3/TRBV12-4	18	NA	TGTGCCTTCAGTTTAGTACTTTTGAGGGTCAGCAGGGACTATGGCTACACCTTC	CAFSLVLLRVSRDYGYTF
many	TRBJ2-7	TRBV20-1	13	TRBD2	TGCAGTGCTAGTTTAGCGGGAGGGTACGAGCAGTACTTC	CSASLAGGYEQYF
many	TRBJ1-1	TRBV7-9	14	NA	TGTGCCAGCAGCCTCCGGACAGAGAACACTGAAGCTTTCTTT	CASSLRTENTEAFF
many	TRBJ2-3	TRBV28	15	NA	TGTGCCAGCAGTTTCAGGACCACTAGCACAGATACGCAGTATTTT	CASSFRTTSTDTQYF
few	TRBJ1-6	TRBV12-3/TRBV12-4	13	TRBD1	TGTGCCAGCAGCAGACAGGGGAGATCACCCCTCCACTTT	CASSRQGRSPLHF
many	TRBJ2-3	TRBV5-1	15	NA	TGCGCCAGCAGCTTGGTTGGGGACGGCACAGATACGCAGTATTTT	CASSLVGDGTDTQYF
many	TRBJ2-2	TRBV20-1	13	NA	TGCAGTGTGAGAAGCTCGAACACCGGGGAGCTGTTTTTT	CSVRSSNTGELFF
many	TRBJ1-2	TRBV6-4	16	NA	TGTGCCAGCATTCTCTGGACGAACGGGGTTAGCTATGGCTACACCTTC	CASILWTNGVSYGYTF